The clone carrying this T cell receptor beta chain was seen just once. Germline loops: CDR1 SEHNR, CDR2 FQNEAQ (reference sequence). This CDR3 is built from 13 residues. V lost 5 bases and J 3 bases, leaving 7 bases between the germline ends. The data stem from a study of OX40 agonist ivuxolimab in advanced cancers. Data came from immunoSEQ multiplex PCR; TCRdb stores just in-frame clones and leaves some out. This sample has fewer than 55,000 clones, with less than 90% found just once. Sequencing was performed on CD4+ or CD8+ T cells sorted from blood, taken in a trial of the OX40 agonist ivuxolimab. The sequence derives from an adult with an advanced solid tumor such as melanoma, head and neck, liver or kidney cancer. The J gene is TRBJ2-2, the V gene TRBV7-9; the D is unclear. The DNA of the CDR3 is TGTGCCAGCAGCCCCGAACACACCGGGGAGCTGTTTTTT. This encodes CASSPEHTGELFF.